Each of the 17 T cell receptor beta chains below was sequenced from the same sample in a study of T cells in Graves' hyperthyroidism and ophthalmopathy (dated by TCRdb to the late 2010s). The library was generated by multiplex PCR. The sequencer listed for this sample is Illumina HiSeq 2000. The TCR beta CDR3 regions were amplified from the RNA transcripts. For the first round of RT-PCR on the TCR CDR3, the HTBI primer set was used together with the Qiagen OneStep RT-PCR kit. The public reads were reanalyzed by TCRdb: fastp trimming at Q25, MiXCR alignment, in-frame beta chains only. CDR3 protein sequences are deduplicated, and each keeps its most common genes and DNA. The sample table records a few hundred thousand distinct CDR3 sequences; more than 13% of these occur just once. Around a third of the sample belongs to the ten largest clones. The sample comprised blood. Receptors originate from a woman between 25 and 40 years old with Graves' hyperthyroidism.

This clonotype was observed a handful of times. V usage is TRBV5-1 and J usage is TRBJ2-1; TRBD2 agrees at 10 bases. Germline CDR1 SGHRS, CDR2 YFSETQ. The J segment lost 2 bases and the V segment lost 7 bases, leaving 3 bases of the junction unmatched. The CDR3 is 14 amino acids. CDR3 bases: TGCGCCAGCGGAGCGGGAGGGCCCTACAATGAGCAGTTCTTC. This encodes CASGAGGPYNEQFF.

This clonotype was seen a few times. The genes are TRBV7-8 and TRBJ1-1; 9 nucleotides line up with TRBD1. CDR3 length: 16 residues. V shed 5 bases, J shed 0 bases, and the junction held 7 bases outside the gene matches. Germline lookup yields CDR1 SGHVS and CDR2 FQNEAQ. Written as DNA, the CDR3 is TGTGCCAGCAGCCCTTGGACAGGGGAGATGAACACTGAAGCTTTCTTT. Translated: CASSPWTGEMNTEAFF. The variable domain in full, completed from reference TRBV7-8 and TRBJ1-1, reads GAGVSQSPRYKVAKRGQDVALRCDPISGHVSLFWYQQALGQGPEFLTYFQNEAQLDKSGLPSDRFFAERPEGSVSTLKIQRTQQEDSAVYLCASSPWTGEMNTEAFFGQGTRLTVV.

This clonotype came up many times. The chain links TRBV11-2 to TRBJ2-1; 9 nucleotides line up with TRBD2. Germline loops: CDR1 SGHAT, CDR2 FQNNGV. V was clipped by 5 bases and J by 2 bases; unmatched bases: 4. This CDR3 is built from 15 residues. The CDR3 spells CASSQLAGTYNEQFF. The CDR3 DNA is TGTGCCAGCAGCCAGCTAGCGGGGACCTACAATGAGCAGTTCTTC.

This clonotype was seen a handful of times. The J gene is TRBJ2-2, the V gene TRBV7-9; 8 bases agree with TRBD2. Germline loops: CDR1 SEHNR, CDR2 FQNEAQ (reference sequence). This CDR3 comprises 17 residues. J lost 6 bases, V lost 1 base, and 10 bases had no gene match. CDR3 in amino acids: CASSLGPGTSLAGELFF. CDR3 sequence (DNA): TGTGCCAGCAGCTTAGGCCCCGGGACTAGTCTGGCCGGGGAGCTGTTTTTT.

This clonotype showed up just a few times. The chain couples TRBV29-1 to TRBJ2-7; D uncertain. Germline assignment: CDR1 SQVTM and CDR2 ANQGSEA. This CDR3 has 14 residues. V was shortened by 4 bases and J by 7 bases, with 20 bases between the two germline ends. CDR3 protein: CSVGSGGFLQEQYF. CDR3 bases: TGCAGCGTTGGATCCGGCGGCTTTCTCCAAGAGCAGTACTTC.

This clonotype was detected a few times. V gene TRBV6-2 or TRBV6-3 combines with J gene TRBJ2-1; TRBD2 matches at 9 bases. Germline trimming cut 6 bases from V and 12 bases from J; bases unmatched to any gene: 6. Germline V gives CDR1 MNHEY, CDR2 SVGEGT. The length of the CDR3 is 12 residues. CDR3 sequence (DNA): TGTGCCAGCAGAAATGGACTAGCGAGGCAGTTCTTC. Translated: CASRNGLARQFF.

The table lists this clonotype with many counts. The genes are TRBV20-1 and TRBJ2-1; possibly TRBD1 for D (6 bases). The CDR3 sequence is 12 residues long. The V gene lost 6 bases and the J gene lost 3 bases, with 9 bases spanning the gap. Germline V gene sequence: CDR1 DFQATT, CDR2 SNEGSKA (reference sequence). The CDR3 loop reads CSAEGGYNEQFF. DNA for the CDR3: TGCAGTGCGGAAGGGGGCTACAATGAGCAGTTCTTC.

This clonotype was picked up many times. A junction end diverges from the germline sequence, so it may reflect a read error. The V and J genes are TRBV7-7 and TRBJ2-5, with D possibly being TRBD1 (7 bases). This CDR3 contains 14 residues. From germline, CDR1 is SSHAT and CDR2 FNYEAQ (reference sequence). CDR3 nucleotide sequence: TGTGCTAGCAGCTCCGACAGGGCCGGGGGGACCCAGTACTTC. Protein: CASSSDRAGGTQYF. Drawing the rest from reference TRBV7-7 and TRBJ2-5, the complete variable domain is GAGVSQSPRYKVTKRGQDVTLRCDPISSHATLYWYQQALGQGPEFLTYFNYEAQPDKSGLPSDRFSAERPEGSISTLTIQRTEQRDSAMYRCASSSDRAGGTQYFGPGTRLLVL.

The CDR3 DNA sequence: TGTGCCAGCAGTTCTAACCGGGACAGGGTAAGGGGATATAATTCACCCCTCCACTTT. Its protein product is CASSSNRDRVRGYNSPLHF. The chain employs TRBV13 and TRBJ1-6, with 9 nucleotides matching TRBD1. The CDR3 has 19 amino acids. Germline V gene data show CDR1 as PRHDT and CDR2 as FYEKMQ (reference sequence). J lost 4 bases, V lost 6 bases, and 16 bases had no gene match.

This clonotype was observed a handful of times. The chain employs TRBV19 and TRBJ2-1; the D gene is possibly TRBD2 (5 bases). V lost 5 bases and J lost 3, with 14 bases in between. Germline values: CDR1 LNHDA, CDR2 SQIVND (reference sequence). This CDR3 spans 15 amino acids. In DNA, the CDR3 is TGTGCCAGTAGTTACAAGGCGGGTCGCTACAATGAGCAGTTCTTC. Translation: CASSYKAGRYNEQFF.

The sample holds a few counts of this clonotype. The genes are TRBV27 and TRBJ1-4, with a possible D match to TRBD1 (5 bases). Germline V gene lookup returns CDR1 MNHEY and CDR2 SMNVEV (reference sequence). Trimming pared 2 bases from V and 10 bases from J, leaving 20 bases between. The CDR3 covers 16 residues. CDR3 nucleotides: TGTGCCAGCAGTTTAGTCGGGGCCCTTCCGAAGGGAAAACTGTTTTTT. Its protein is CASSLVGALPKGKLFF.

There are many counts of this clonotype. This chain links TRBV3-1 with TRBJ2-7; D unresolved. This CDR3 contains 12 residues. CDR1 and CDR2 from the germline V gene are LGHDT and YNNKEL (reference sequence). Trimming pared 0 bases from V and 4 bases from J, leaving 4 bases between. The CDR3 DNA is TGTGCCAGCAGCCAAGATACATACGAGCAGTACTTC. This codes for CASSQDTYEQYF.

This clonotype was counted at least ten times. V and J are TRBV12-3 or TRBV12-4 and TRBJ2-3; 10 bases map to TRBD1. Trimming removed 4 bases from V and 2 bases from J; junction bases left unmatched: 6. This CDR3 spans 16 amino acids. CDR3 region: CASSWGQGPTTDTQYF. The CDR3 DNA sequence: TGTGCCAGCAGTTGGGGACAGGGGCCTACCACAGATACGCAGTATTTT.

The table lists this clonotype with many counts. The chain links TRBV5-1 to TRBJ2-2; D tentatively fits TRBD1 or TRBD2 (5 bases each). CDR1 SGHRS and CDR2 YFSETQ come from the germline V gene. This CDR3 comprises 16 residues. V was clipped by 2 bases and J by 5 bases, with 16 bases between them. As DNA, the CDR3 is TGCGCCAGCAGCTTCCTCACCGGGACGACAACCGGGGAGCTGTTTTTT. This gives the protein CASSFLTGTTTGELFF.

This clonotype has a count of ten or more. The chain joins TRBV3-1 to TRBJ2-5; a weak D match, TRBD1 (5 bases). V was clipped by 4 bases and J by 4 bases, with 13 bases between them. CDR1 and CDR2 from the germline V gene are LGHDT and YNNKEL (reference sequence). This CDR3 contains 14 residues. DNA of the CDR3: TGTGCCAGCAGCCCGCGACCGCAGGGAGAGACCCAGTACTTC. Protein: CASSPRPQGETQYF.

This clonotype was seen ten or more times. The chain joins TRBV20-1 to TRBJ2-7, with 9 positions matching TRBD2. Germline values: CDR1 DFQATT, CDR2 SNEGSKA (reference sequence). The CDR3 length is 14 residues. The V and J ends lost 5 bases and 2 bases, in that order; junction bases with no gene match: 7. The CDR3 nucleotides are TGCAGTGCTGAAGTAGCGGGAGACCCCTACGAGCAGTACTTC. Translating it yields CSAEVAGDPYEQYF.

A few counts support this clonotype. CDR3 loop: CATSDSGGGYTF. The CDR3 DNA reads as TGTGCCACCAGTGATTCAGGGGGCGGCTACACCTTC. V is TRBV24-1 and J is TRBJ1-2; 8 bases agree with TRBD1. Germline lookup yields CDR1 KGHDR and CDR2 SFDVKD. This CDR3 is built from 12 residues. The trim removed 2 bases at V and 8 bases at J, leaving 0 bases unmatched.